Reported below is one T cell receptor (beta chain). Its antigen is as yet unknown. These data come from a study of molecular identifiers for immune sequencing clone quantification. Study observations and caveats: The study reportedly detected spiked Jurkat TCR RNA from one cell among one million naive cells. Molecules of identical TCR sharing a barcode could underestimate highly expanded clone sizes.

This CDR3 region has 14 residues. The V end lost 4 bases, the J end lost 3 bases, and 9 bases lay between the germline ends. Per germline, CDR1 LNHDA and CDR2 SQIVND (reference sequence). TCRdb used MiXCR to reprocess the PCR reads, holding one entry per CDR3 protein. The sample lists tens of thousands of distinct CDR3 sequences; under 30% were seen once. Source material: naive CD8+ T cells from blood, with Jurkat cell RNA spiked in. The subset was: FACS-sorted CD8+CD4-CCR7+CD45RA+ naive T cells. This sequence was found in a human donor in good health. Some libraries in this study had Jurkat cell RNA spiked in. V usage is TRBV19 and J usage is TRBJ2-2; no firm D call. CDR3 in DNA: TGTGCCAGTAGTACCGGACGGGACACCGGGGAGCTGTTTTTT. Translation: CASSTGRDTGELFF.